This T cell receptor (beta chain) was sequenced in a study of cytomegalovirus exposure and HLA in healthy donors listed by TCRdb under 2017. In terms of the full investigation: According to an earlier analysis of a few hundred of the donors, some 180 million T cells yielded roughly 110 million unique TCR beta sequences and about 300 Gb of sequence data. Roughly 310 gigabases of sequencing data and tens of millions of unique TCR sequences were included in an early release covering several hundred HLA-typed donors. Of the roughly 400 genotyped donors, over 80% were placed in the genetic ancestry cluster associated with self-reported Caucasian donors. The study aimed to test whether signatures of past pathogen exposure could be identified by cataloging public T cell receptors. The T cell repertoires of 550 to 850 subjects were profiled by immunosequencing and related to cytomegalovirus serostatus. Along with the approximately 700-subject first cohort, a separate validation cohort of 120 different subjects was used. To predict cytomegalovirus infection status, the study combined high-throughput TCR immunosequencing, statistical association of individual TCRs with disease status, and machine learning. In a later analysis, previously published TCR beta repertoires from hundreds of donors were re-analyzed and high-resolution HLA genotyping was added so that TCR occurrence patterns could be studied. In the later analysis, no new phenotypic data were used to find candidate immune exposures; instead, reliance was placed on TCR beta sequences and their occurrence across donors. In an earlier analysis of 500 to 650 of the donors, high-throughput TCR beta sequencing was used to judge whether each TCR beta V gene segment behaved as functional or pseudogenic. Alongside the repertoire data, information on donor age, sex, ethnicity and CMV serostatus was compiled. In a later genetic analysis, genome-wide SNP genotypes for about three fifths of the roughly 670 donors were used, and that subset was treated as a discovery cohort. All discovery cohort repertoires had been generated on a single sequencing platform. Class I and class II HLA loci were covered by the typing at four-digit resolution. The number of donors typed differed by locus, with roughly 620-630 for A, B, C, DRB1 and DQB1, roughly 550 for DQA1, 600 to 610 for DPA1, and some 450 for DPB1. Because of strong linkage in the cohort, roughly 5 DR-DQ haplotypes were treated as single units for association and clustering. On average, around 240,000 unique TCR beta nucleotide sequences were sequenced per donor among 398 genotyped donors of the cohort, with around 19% of those sequences being non-productive.

Receptors were amplified or captured by the immunoSEQ multiplex PCR assay. A mixture of 60 forward primers for TCR Vbeta segments and 13 reverse primers for TCR Jbeta segments was used in the multiplex PCR. A multiplex PCR assay on genomic DNA amplified the CDR3 region of rearranged TCR beta genes. The amplified TCR beta libraries were sequenced on the Illumina HiSeq System as 87-base-pair reads. The study's processing was this. Across the 600 to 700 repertoires, a later analysis counted 75 million to 90 million unique TCR beta chains, around 10 million of which were shared by at least two donors. Raw reads were error-corrected and collapsed into unique sequences with a nearest-neighbor algorithm that merged closely related sequences to remove PCR and sequencing errors. CDR3 sequences were aligned to IMGT reference sequences to assign V, D and J gene segments. For a sequence to be retained, a match of at least six nucleotides to both a V gene segment and a J gene segment was required. A rearrangement counted as productive if the CDR3 had no stop codons and remained in frame with V and J, and every other rearrangement counted as non-productive. Following IMGT convention, CDR3 was defined as the stretch from the second conserved V-encoded cysteine up to the conserved J-encoded phenylalanine. In an earlier analysis of roughly 610 of the donors, sequences lacking an unambiguous match to a single V gene segment were excluded. An earlier analysis of 500 to 700 of the donors classified V segments as functional when productive rearrangements were above 56.7% and as segregating when the standard deviation between donors was above 5%. A statistical classification framework was built to diagnose cytomegalovirus status from the catalog of TCR beta chain sequences. A later analysis assigned V and J genes by comparing TCR nucleotide sequences with IMGT/GENE-DB human TR gene sequences. The TCRdist pipeline was used in a later analysis to assign CDR3 sequences and most-parsimonious VDJ recombination scenarios. In a later analysis, each TCR beta chain was defined by its CDR3 amino acid sequence together with its V-gene family, and reads without a unique V-gene family were excluded. As a way to deal with suspected cross-contamination and a sequencing artifact, a later analysis dropped 450 to 700 nucleotide sequences that were highly shared and had low generation probability. For each public chain, a later analysis derived a clonal expansion index from normalized ranks of inferred template counts within each repertoire. Generation probabilities in a later analysis came from a VDJ recombination model fitted to out-of-frame rearrangements, and those results were checked against IGoR. A later analysis scored TCR-TCR, TCR-HLA and TCR-CMV co-occurrence with hypergeometric tests, applying a repertoire-size bias correction to TCR pairs. To estimate false discovery rates, a later analysis permuted the HLA or CMV assignments 20 times. In a later analysis, co-occurring TCRs were grouped using DBSCAN, and TCRdist sequence similarity was added for clustering within HLA-allele-positive subsets. For co-occurrence clustering, repertoires with fewer than 30,000 or more than 120,000 public chains were excluded, along with several repertoires with anomalous nucleotide sharing. This immuneACCESS table, as held by TCRdb, lists in-frame sequences with V and J called but not all clones. Of the missing ones, under half trace to an unresolved V gene in checked studies; the others have no known cause. The V and J calls and clone size are taken from that table; D and trimming were inferred from the DNA. The sample contains 100,000 to 150,000 clones, roughly 82% of them found a single time. The ten biggest clones cover 9.5% to 15% of the sample.

From a lookup of the germline V gene, CDR1 and CDR2 are SNHLY and FYNNEI. Spanning cysteine to phenylalanine, the CDR3 consists of 14 amino acids. The entry retains the CDR3 DNA only, 42 bases that are in frame from base 1. Trimming leaves V shorter by 5 bases and J shorter by 5 bases, with the junction holding 7 bases beyond the gene matches. Points the paper makes about the study in general: In vitro tests confirmed that three of the cytomegalovirus-associated TCR beta chains recognize cytomegalovirus antigens. Some IMGT-functional V segments, including TRBV6-2 and TRBV6-3, could not be told apart with the 87-base-pair reads, so those segments were excluded. In a later analysis, over 15,000 TCR beta sequences were associated with specific HLA alleles at a false discovery rate of 0.05. HLA typing was unavailable for some donors at each locus, so association tests used only the typed subset. This cohort had only TCR beta chains sequenced, and the lack of alpha or paired-chain data limited which features could be detected. Immune exposure information for the cohort was limited to CMV serostatus. A later analysis reported that several top co-occurrence clusters appeared linked to parvovirus B19, influenza, CMV and Epstein-Barr virus. Compared with the roughly 720-donor mean, donors in an Asian-associated ancestry cluster had fewer N-insertions in productive TCRs, according to a later genetic analysis. V-gene and J-gene trimming of TCR beta chains was associated with a missense DCLRE1C variant in a later genetic analysis, and the association was replicated in an independent cohort. A further reported finding was that TCR beta sequences accurately predicted the HLA-A and HLA-B alleles for most subjects in the first cohort. Because counts were too low, seventeen rarely observed V segments, including chromosome 9 orphons, were left out of the earlier analysis of about 620 of the donors. A later analysis found that most CMV-associated TCR beta chains appeared HLA-restricted, with HLA associations seemingly driven largely by CMV exposure. An earlier analysis of 587 of the donors showed that most TCR beta V segments appeared in productive rearrangements either about 87% or about 30% of the time, which broadly matched IMGT annotations. The sequencing pipeline was judged likely to have produced a cluster of highly shared sequence variants as a technical artifact. Assigning TCR associations to individual alleles was difficult when HLA alleles, especially DR and DQ, strongly co-occurred. Most TCR sequences were observed very rarely across donors, whereas some public TCRs were present in many individuals. Linkage disequilibrium might explain the correlated functional status among segregating V segments, but an unknown experimental factor could not be excluded. The study gave a list of 150 to 200 TCR beta chains associated with cytomegalovirus. In a later analysis, HLA-associated TCR beta chains were found to be more clonally expanded and to have lower generation probabilities than equally common non-associated chains. In a later analysis, the rate of TCR association differed among HLA loci, with DRB1 alleles having the most associated TCRs and HLA-C alleles having the fewest. Sequencing depth was assumed to be roughly uniform across donors in the presence/absence analyses, though that assumption may not hold. The classifier was reported to diagnose cytomegalovirus status with high specificity and sensitivity in both the original cohort and the validation cohort. The authors suggested that the approach could potentially be extended to other disease states and immunological phenotypes.

This clone was observed a few times. Its antigen remains undetermined. No qualities accompany the bases; no much larger clone lies one base away. In total, 500 to 700 healthy bone marrow donors made up the cohort. At the time of sampling, all cohort members were nominally healthy, though unrecorded immune exposures were likely present. The donor tested CMV seropositive and was one of the 289 seropositive cohort members. A peripheral blood sample was collected from each donor, and TCR beta sequencing was performed on peripheral blood mononuclear cells. Genomic DNA was extracted from the blood cell samples with the Qiagen DNeasy Blood Extraction Kit.

Sequenced: PBMCs. The sequence is built from TRBV2 and TRBJ2-7; TRBD1 fits 9 bases in the junction. This receptor was obtained from a woman aged 40-49 years in good health and CMV-seropositive. The CDR3 region has the sequence CASSPPTGGNEQYF. In nucleotide form, the sequence is TGTGCCAGCAGTCCTCCCACAGGGGGCAACGAGCAGTACTTC.